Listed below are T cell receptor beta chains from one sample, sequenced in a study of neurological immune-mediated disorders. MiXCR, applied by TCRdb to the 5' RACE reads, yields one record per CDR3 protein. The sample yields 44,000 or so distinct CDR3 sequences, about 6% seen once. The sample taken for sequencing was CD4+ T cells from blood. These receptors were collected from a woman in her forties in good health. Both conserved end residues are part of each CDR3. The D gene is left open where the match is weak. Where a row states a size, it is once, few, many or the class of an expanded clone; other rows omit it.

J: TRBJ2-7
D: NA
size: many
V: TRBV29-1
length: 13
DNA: TGCAGCGTTGGTGGGCTAGGCTCCTACGAGCAGTACTTC
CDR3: CSVGGLGSYEQYF

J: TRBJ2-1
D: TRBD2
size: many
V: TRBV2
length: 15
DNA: TGTGCCAGCACACGCCGGGACTATGGCGGGAATGAGCAGTTCTTC
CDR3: CASTRRDYGGNEQFF

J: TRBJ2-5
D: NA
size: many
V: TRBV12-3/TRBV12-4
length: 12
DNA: TGTGCCAGCACCTACTTTCGAAGGACCCAGTACTTC
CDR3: CASTYFRRTQYF

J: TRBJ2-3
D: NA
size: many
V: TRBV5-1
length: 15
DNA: TGCGCCAGCAGCTTGGCAGGGTCAAAGGAAGATACGCAGTATTTT
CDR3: CASSLAGSKEDTQYF

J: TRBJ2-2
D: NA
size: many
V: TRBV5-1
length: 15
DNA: TGCGCCAGCAGCTTGGAGGGGCCGAACACCGGGGAGCTGTTTTTT
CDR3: CASSLEGPNTGELFF

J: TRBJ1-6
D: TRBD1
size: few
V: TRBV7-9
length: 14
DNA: TGTGCCAGCAGCTTAGCCCAGGGGGCAAATCCCCTCCACTTT
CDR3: CASSLAQGANPLHF

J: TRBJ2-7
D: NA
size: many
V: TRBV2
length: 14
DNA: TGTGCCAGCAGTGATGGCAGGCCCGACTACGAGCAGTACTTC
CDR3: CASSDGRPDYEQYF

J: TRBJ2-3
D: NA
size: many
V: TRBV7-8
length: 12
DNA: TGTGCCAGCACCCCAGGAGCAGATACGCAGTATTTT
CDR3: CASTPGADTQYF

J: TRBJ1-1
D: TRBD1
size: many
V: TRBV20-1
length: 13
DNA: TGCAGTGCTTCCGGGACAGTGAACACTGAAGCTTTCTTT
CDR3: CSASGTVNTEAFF

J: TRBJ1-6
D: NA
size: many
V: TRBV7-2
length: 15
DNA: TGTGCCAGCAGCTTAGCCCGACGGCTAAATTCACCCCTCCACTTT
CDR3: CASSLARRLNSPLHF

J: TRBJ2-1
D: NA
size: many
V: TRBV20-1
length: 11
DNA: TGCAGCGGGGAGGCGGGTAATGAGCAGTTCTTC
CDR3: CSGEAGNEQFF

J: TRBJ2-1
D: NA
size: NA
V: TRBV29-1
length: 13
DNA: TGCAGCGTGTCGCCGCGGGAACCCAATGAGCAGTTCTTC
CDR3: CSVSPREPNEQFF

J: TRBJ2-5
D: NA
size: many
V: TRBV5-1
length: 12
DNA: TGCGCCAGCAGCTTGGACGGAGAGACCCAGTACTTC
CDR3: CASSLDGETQYF

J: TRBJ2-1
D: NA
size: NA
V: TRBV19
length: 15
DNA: TGTGCCAGTAGGGGTCGGAGCGGCTCCTACAATGAGCAGTTCTTC
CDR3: CASRGRSGSYNEQFF

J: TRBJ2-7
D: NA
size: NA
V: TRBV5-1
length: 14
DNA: TGCGCCAACAGGGTGAGGGACGGAAATTACGAGCAGTACTTC
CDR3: CANRVRDGNYEQYF

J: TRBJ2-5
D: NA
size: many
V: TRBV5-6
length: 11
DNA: TGTGCCAGCAGCACCCAAGAGACCCAGTACTTC
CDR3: CASSTQETQYF

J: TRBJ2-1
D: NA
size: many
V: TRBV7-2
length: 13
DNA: TGTGCCAGCACCTTTATGTGGGACAATGAGCAGTTCTTC
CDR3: CASTFMWDNEQFF

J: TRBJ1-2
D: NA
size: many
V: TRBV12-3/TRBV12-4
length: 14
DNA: TGTGCCAGCACCCCAAATGGGGGGCGGGGTGGCTACACCTTC
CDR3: CASTPNGGRGGYTF

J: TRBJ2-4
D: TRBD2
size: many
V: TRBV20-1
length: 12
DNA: TGCAGTGCTAGTCTAGCGGGGAACATTCAGTACTTC
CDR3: CSASLAGNIQYF

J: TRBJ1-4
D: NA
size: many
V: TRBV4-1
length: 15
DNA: TGCGCCAGCAGCCAAGTTTCAGGCCCTTATGAAAAACTGTTTTTT
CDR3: CASSQVSGPYEKLFF

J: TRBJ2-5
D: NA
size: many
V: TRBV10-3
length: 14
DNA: TGTGCCATCAGTGAAGGCGGGGCTAAAGAGACCCAGTACTTC
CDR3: CAISEGGAKETQYF

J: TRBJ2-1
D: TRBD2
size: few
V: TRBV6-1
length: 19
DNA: TGTGCCAGCAGCCCGAAACTAGCGGGAGAGGTCGGGTCCTACAATGAGCAGTTCTTC
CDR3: CASSPKLAGEVGSYNEQFF

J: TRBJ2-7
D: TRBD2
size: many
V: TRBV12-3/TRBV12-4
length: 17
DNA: TGTGCCAGCAGTGCAAACACCGGGACTAGTAATCTCCCCGAGCAGTACTTC
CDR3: CASSANTGTSNLPEQYF

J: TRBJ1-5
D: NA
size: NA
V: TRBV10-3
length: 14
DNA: TGTGCCATCAGGAGGTCCGGGGCCCATCAGCCCCAGCATTTT
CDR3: CAIRRSGAHQPQHF

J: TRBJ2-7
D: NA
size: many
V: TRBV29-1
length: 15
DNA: TGCAGCGTTGAAGGAGGCAGGGGGGGCTCCTACGAGCAGTACTTC
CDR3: CSVEGGRGGSYEQYF

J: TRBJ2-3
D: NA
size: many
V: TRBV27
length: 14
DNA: TGTGCCAGCAGTTTATGGACTGGGGGTGATACGCAGTATTTT
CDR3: CASSLWTGGDTQYF

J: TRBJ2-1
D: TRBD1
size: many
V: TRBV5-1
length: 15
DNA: TGCGCCAGCAGCACGACAGGGCACGGCAACAATGAGCAGTTCTTC
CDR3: CASSTTGHGNNEQFF

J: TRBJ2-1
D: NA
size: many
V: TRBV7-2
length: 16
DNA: TGTGCCAGCAGCTTAGTGGGCGGACGCTCCTACAATGAGCAGTTCTTC
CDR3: CASSLVGGRSYNEQFF

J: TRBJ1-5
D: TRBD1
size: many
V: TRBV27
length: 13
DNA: TGTGCCAGCCGAACAGGGGTGGATCAGCCCCAGCATTTT
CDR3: CASRTGVDQPQHF

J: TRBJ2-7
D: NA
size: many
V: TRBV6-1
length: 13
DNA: TGTGCCAGCAACCGATTGAGCTCCTACGAGCAGTACTTC
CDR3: CASNRLSSYEQYF

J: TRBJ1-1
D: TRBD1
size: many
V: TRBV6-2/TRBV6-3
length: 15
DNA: TGTGCCAGCAGACCCGAACCGGGACAGTCTACTGAAGCTTTCTTT
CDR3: CASRPEPGQSTEAFF